Below are 22 T cell receptor beta chains sequenced from a single sample in a study of T cell responses to AZD1222 COVID-19 vaccine. TCRdb's copy holds only in-frame clones and misses some; the assay was immunoSEQ multiplex PCR. The sample consists of 130,000 or so clones, approximately 88% of them appearing once. The sample was peripheral blood, taken on day 0 of AZD1222 vaccination. These receptor sequences come from an adult in good health.

CDR3 loop: CASSLSGGETQYF. The CDR3, as DNA: TGTGCCAGCAGCTTATCGGGCGGAGAGACCCAGTACTTC. The rearrangement uses TRBV11-2 and TRBJ2-5; D uncertain. In germline, CDR1 is SGHAT, CDR2 FQNNGV. With 2 bases removed from V and 4 bases from J, the gap between germline ends came to 8 bases. CDR3 length equals 13 residues.

The chain links TRBV3-1 (or the pseudogene TRBV3-2) to TRBJ1-2; TRBD1 might be the D (6 bases). The germline V gene has CDR1 LGHDT and CDR2 YNNKEL (reference sequence). This CDR3 is 15 amino acids long. V was shortened by 1 base and J by 8 bases, with 17 bases between the two germline ends. CDR3 amino acids: CASSQVVAGAFGYTF. CDR3 DNA: TGTGCCAGCAGCCAAGTGGTGGCAGGGGCATTCGGCTACACCTTC.

V gene TRBV5-1 combines with J gene TRBJ2-3; tentatively, D is TRBD1 or TRBD2 (7 bases each). This CDR3 spans 14 amino acids. The ends were cut back, 4 bases at V and 4 bases at J, with 13 bases in the middle. Germline CDR1 SGHRS, CDR2 YFSETQ. CDR3 in amino acids: CASSTRGGSDTQYF. CDR3 DNA sequence: TGCGCCAGCAGCACCAGGGGGGGTTCAGATACGCAGTATTTT.

The chain employs TRBV5-1 and TRBJ1-2; 7 nucleotides line up with TRBD1. CDR3 length: 13 residues. Unmatched junction bases numbered 7, after V lost 0 bases and J lost 11 bases. Germline assignment: CDR1 SGHRS and CDR2 YFSETQ. The CDR3 nucleotides are TGCGCCAGCAGCTTGGGACAGGGTGGGGAATACACCTTC. Protein product: CASSLGQGGEYTF.

The rearrangement uses TRBV4-3 and TRBJ1-2; D not certain. This CDR3 region has 13 residues. Germline V lookup: CDR1 LGHNA, CDR2 YSLEER. Deletions cut 0 bases from V and 8 bases from J, with 10 bases between. The chain's CDR3 is CASSQDGVRGYTF. The CDR3 nucleotides are TGCGCCAGCAGCCAAGATGGGGTGAGGGGCTACACCTTC.

This clone was recorded only once. V and J are TRBV28 and TRBJ2-7; no clear D. The CDR3 totals 13 residues. The V end was cut by 1 base, the J end by 4 bases, with 8 bases between. Looked up from germline, CDR1 is MDHEN and CDR2 is SYDVKM. CDR3 nucleotide sequence: TGTGCCAGCAGTTTATCACTGGGTTACGAGCAGTACTTC. Amino acid sequence: CASSLSLGYEQYF.

This chain uses TRBV7-2 with TRBJ1-6, with TRBD1 matching 7 bases. CDR3 length: 15 amino acids. Trimming at V came to 7 bases and at J to 5 bases, leaving 8 bases not matched to a gene. Germline CDR1 is SGHTA and CDR2 is FQGNSA. CDR3 DNA sequence: TGTGCCAGCACCGCCCTCGGACAGGATAATTCACCCCTCCACTTT. Amino acid sequence: CASTALGQDNSPLHF.

J is TRBJ2-3 and V is TRBV7-2; 12 positions match TRBD2. Trimming took 1 base from V and 3 from J; bases not matched to a gene: 8. Germline-derived CDR1 and CDR2 are SGHTA and FQGNSA. The CDR3 has 18 amino acids. CDR3 sequence (DNA): TGTGCCAGCAGCTTAGAGTGGCTAGCGGGAGGGCCGACAGATACGCAGTATTTT. Translation: CASSLEWLAGGPTDTQYF.

This chain uses TRBV30 with TRBJ1-1; 9 bases line up with TRBD1. V lost 5 bases, J lost 11 bases, and 9 bases stayed unmatched. CDR1 is GTSNPN, CDR2 SVGIG, per germline (reference sequence). The CDR3 is 12 residues long. CDR3 region: CAWGWRTGVAFF. In DNA, the CDR3 is TGTGCCTGGGGGTGGAGGACAGGGGTCGCTTTCTTT.

This rearrangement joins TRBV4-3 to TRBJ2-5; 9 bases are a match to TRBD1. CDR1 is LGHNA and CDR2 is YSLEER in the germline V gene. This CDR3 is built from 16 residues. With V trimmed by 2 bases and J by 6 bases, 10 bases remained unmatched. The CDR3 DNA follows: TGCGCCAGCAGCCAATACGCCGGGACAGGGCGGAAGACCCAGTACTTC. It yields the protein CASSQYAGTGRKTQYF.

This chain joins TRBV24-1 and TRBJ2-1; possibly TRBD1 for D (6 bases). The V gene lost 4 bases and the J gene lost 12 bases, with 15 bases spanning the gap. Germline V CDR1 and CDR2: KGHDR, SFDVKD. CDR3 length: 13 amino acids. The CDR3 region is CATSDNSRGRQFF. The CDR3 DNA sequence: TGTGCCACCAGTGACAACTCCAGGGGTCGGCAGTTCTTC.

The chain is built from TRBV25-1 and TRBJ1-2; 10 bases are shared with TRBD1. The J segment lost 4 bases and the V segment lost 4 bases, leaving 3 bases of the junction unmatched. Germline-derived CDR1 and CDR2 are MGHDK and SYGVNS. This CDR3 comprises 14 residues. CDR3 sequence (DNA): TGTGCCAGCAGTGCAAGACAGGGGGCCTATGGCTACACCTTC. It translates to CASSARQGAYGYTF.

The rearrangement uses TRBV5-4 and TRBJ2-1; 14 nucleotides match TRBD2. The germline gives CDR1 SGHNT, CDR2 YYREEE (reference sequence). V was clipped by 3 bases and J by 12 bases; unmatched bases: 11. This CDR3 has 16 residues. Written as DNA, the CDR3 is TGTGCCAGCAGCTCCCTCGGACTAGCGGGGGGAGAAGGGCAGTTCTTC. Translated, it gives CASSSLGLAGGEGQFF. The variable domain in full, completed from reference TRBV5-4 and TRBJ2-1, reads ETGVTQSPTHLIKTRGQQVTLRCSSQSGHNTVSWYQQALGQGPQFIFQYYREEENGRGNFPPRFSGLQFPNYSSELNVNALELDDSALYLCASSSLGLAGGEGQFFGPGTRLTVL.

The J gene is TRBJ2-1, the V gene TRBV7-2; 11 bases align to TRBD1. This CDR3 has 16 amino acids. Per germline, CDR1 SGHTA and CDR2 FQGNSA. The ends lost 5 bases at V and 4 bases at J; junction bases unmatched: 7. The CDR3 region has the DNA TGTGCCAGCAGCCTCCGGGGACAGGGGGAGTACAATGAGCAGTTCTTC. Amino acid sequence: CASSLRGQGEYNEQFF.

The rearrangement uses TRBV7-6 and TRBJ1-2, with 12 bases that match TRBD1. The germline CDR1 and CDR2 sequences are SGHVS and FNYEAQ. J lost 8 bases, V lost 5 bases, and 6 bases had no gene match. The CDR3 spans 14 residues. The DNA for the CDR3 is TGTGCCAGCAGCAAGGGACAGGGGGCTGTCGGCTACACCTTC. Translated: CASSKGQGAVGYTF.

A single count supports this clone. CDR3 amino acids: CASSDWGMKGYTF. CDR3 coding DNA: TGTGCCAGCAGCGATTGGGGGATGAAAGGCTACACCTTC. The chain recombines TRBV6-5 with TRBJ1-2, with D possibly matching TRBD1 (5 bases). The CDR3 extends over 13 amino acids. Germline CDR1 MNHEY, CDR2 SVGAGI. Trimming took off 6 bases at V and 8 bases at J, with 16 bases between the two ends.

The genes are TRBV11-2 and TRBJ1-4; tentatively, D is TRBD1 (5 bases). Trimming left V 2 bases short and J 4 bases short, with 11 bases between. Germline loops: CDR1 SGHAT, CDR2 FQNNGV. The CDR3 contains 15 residues. Here the CDR3 DNA reads TGTGCCAGCAGCTTATTTGGGGCTGGTAATGAAAAACTGTTTTTT. Translated, it gives CASSLFGAGNEKLFF.

V is TRBV10-3 and J is TRBJ2-3; no clear D. Between the trimmed V and J ends, which lost 2 bases and 1 base, there was a span of 13 bases. The germline CDR1 and CDR2 sequences are ENHRY and SYGVKD. The CDR3 runs 16 residues. CDR3 nucleotide sequence: TGTGCCATCAGTGAGATGGACGTCTCTGGCACAGATACGCAGTATTTT. Its translation is CAISEMDVSGTDTQYF.

V usage is TRBV27 and J usage is TRBJ1-6; D may be TRBD1 (5 bases). Germline CDR1 is MNHEY and CDR2 is SMNVEV (reference sequence). The CDR3 has 17 amino acids. V shed 2 bases and J shed 8 bases, with 19 bases lying between them. The CDR3 spells CASSLARVLGLDSPLHF. CDR3 bases: TGTGCCAGCAGTTTAGCAAGGGTTTTGGGGCTGGATTCACCCCTCCACTTT.

The chain carries TRBV19 and TRBJ1-1; D call uncertain. CDR3 length: 16 residues. Looked up from germline, CDR1 is LNHDA and CDR2 is SQIVND (reference sequence). The germline V and J ends were trimmed by 3 bases and 0 bases, with 14 bases remaining between them. The CDR3 loop is CASSIDPKGMNTEAFF. The CDR3 nucleotides read TGTGCCAGTAGTATTGACCCTAAAGGGATGAACACTGAAGCTTTCTTT. Combining the CDR3 with reference TRBV19 and TRBJ1-1 gives the whole variable domain DGGITQSPKYLFRKEGQNVTLSCEQNLNHDAMYWYRQDPGQGLRLIYYSQIVNDFQKGDIAEGYSVSREKKESFPLTVTSAQKNPTAFYLCASSIDPKGMNTEAFFGQGTRLTVV.

This chain links TRBV18 with TRBJ2-2, with D possibly being TRBD1 (5 bases). The V and J ends lost 6 bases and 7 bases respectively, with 15 bases between them. CDR1 KGHSH and CDR2 LQKENI come from the germline V gene. The CDR3 extends over 14 amino acids. CDR3 region: CASSPPTGIGELFF. For the CDR3, the DNA is TGTGCCAGCTCGCCGCCTACAGGAATCGGGGAGCTGTTTTTT.

This chain uses TRBV4-1 with TRBJ2-1, with TRBD2 matching over 15 bases. The CDR3 is 20 residues long. Germline CDR1 is MGHRA and CDR2 is YSYEKL. V trimming: 0 bases; J trimming: 2 bases; junction bases outside the gene matches: 8. Here the CDR3 reads CASSQDLFGLAGGTYNEQFF. The CDR3 bases are TGCGCCAGCAGCCAAGATCTGTTTGGACTAGCGGGGGGGACCTACAATGAGCAGTTCTTC.